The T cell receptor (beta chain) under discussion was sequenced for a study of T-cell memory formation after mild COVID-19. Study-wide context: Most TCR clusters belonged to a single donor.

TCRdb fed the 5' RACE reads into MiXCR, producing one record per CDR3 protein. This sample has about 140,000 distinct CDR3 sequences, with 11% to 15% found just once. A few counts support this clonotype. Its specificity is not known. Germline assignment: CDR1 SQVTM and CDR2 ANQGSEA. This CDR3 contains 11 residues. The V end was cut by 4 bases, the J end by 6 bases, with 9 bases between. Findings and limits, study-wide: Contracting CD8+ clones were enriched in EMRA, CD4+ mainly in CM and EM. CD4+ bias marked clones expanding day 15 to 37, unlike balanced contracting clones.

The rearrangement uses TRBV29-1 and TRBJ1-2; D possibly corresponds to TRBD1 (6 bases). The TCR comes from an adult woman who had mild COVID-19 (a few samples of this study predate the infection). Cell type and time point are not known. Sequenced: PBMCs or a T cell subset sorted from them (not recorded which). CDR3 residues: CSVGTDDGYTF. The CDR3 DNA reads TGCAGCGTTGGGACAGATGATGGCTACACCTTC.